The clone carrying this T cell receptor (beta chain) occurred once. The antigen is undetermined. The germline gene is not matched at one end of the junction; a read error may be the cause. CDR3 length: 15 amino acids. The germline CDR1 and CDR2 sequences are MGHRA and YSYEKL. TCRdb re-called the reads through MiXCR, storing one row per CDR3 protein. The profile shows some 680,000 distinct CDR3 sequences, 35% of them singletons. This entry belongs to a study of T cell repertoires in cytomegalovirus infection. Study-wide results and caveats: Pooled public TCR beta family frequency picked out CMV carriers with the relevant HLA. HLA-C-restricted CMV-specific TCR beta clonotypes were dominant in the ex vivo response.

The chain carries TRBV4-1 and TRBJ1-1, with a tentative D call TRBD1 (6 bases). The receptor was derived from a human donor in good health (CMV status not recorded). Some clones in this sample may be carry-over from other donors' samples. Sequencing used PBMCs. The CDR3 nucleotides read TGTGCCAGCAGCCAAGAGGCAGGGGAGACCACTGAAGCTTTCTTT. Translating it yields CASSQEAGETTEAFF.